This section outlines one T cell receptor beta chain sequence together with its context. Its antigen is not identified. The data were obtained in a study of T cell responses to AZD1222 COVID-19 vaccine. Study-wide results and caveats: Sampling captured repertoires only after the peak T cell response.

Here immunoSEQ multiplex PCR was the method, and the copy in TCRdb shows in-frame clones only, minus some. The sample carries 130,000 to 150,000 clones, 70% to 90% recorded once. This material consisted of peripheral blood, taken on day 0 of MenACWY control vaccination. The TCR originated in an adult in good health.

CDR3 sequence reads: CASKTGQGWYIQYF. Here the CDR3 DNA reads TGTGCCAGCAAGACGGGACAGGGGTGGTACATTCAGTACTTC. The rearrangement links TRBV2 to TRBJ2-4; 10 nucleotides match TRBD1. V shed 7 bases, J shed 8 bases, and the junction held 8 bases outside the gene matches. The CDR3 has 14 residues. Per the germline V gene, CDR1 is SNHLY and CDR2 is FYNNEI.